Listed below are T cell receptor beta chains from one sample, sequenced in a study of T-cell memory formation after mild COVID-19. TCRdb fed the 5' RACE reads into MiXCR, producing one record per CDR3 protein. This repertoire shows 35,000 to 40,000 distinct CDR3 sequences, around 6.1% found once; its top ten account for 0.81%. Sequencing used PBMCs or a T cell subset sorted from them (not recorded which). The receptor set was obtained from an adult who had mild COVID-19 (a few samples of this study predate the infection). Cell type and time point are not known. Both conserved end residues are trimmed from each CDR3. The order of the fields is J gene, V gene, CDR3 protein.

TRBJ1-1 | TRBV18 | ASSPRNGMNTEAF
TRBJ2-1 | TRBV29-1 | SAEGGGTNEQF
TRBJ2-5 | TRBV11-3 | ASSLDRDRRRETQY
TRBJ2-2 | TRBV7-9 | ASSPYQPGELF
TRBJ2-1 | TRBV6-2/TRBV6-3 | ATAASGRTRESYNEQF
TRBJ1-1 | TRBV20-1 | SAKLDRVPLLDTEAF
TRBJ1-5 | TRBV21-1 | ASTPRGRSRIGNQPQH
TRBJ2-1 | TRBV20-1 | SAAKGAGVNEQF
TRBJ1-1 | TRBV5-1 | ASSFGTGGVDTEAF
TRBJ2-1 | TRBV12-3/TRBV12-4 | ASSPRGGGSYNEQF
TRBJ2-7 | TRBV7-8 | ASSTGSSYEQY
TRBJ2-4 | TRBV7-2 | ASSLGGTKNIQY
TRBJ2-5 | TRBV5-1 | ASSCTRTSGSRETQY
TRBJ1-1 | TRBV5-5 | ASSLPLLGVTEAF
TRBJ2-3 | TRBV18 | ASSPETDTQY